One sample yielded the 27 T cell receptor beta chains listed below, sequenced in a study of blood T cells in healthy people across ages (dated by TCRdb to the mid-2010s). Receptors were amplified or captured by 5' RACE. Sequencing took place on an Illumina HiSeq 2500. A second PCR of roughly 7 to 11 cycles was performed with a sample-barcoded 5' primer and a J-beta primer mix. TCRdb handled the public reads itself, with Q25 trimming in fastp and clone calling in MiXCR, and kept productive beta chains. One record per CDR3 amino acid sequence lists the most common genes and DNA. The table for this sample lists 650,000 to 700,000 distinct CDR3 sequences; about 32% of them were counted only once. The ten largest clones represent just over 15% of the sample. The sequenced material came from blood. Receptors originate from a woman older than 75 in good health. Donor details come from another sample of the same person, matched by shared clones.

This clonotype was picked up one time. The J gene is TRBJ1-2, the V gene TRBV28; D not certain. CDR3 length: 14 amino acids. V gave up 2 bases and J gave up 8 bases, with 15 bases separating them. CDR1 and CDR2 (germline): MDHEN, SYDVKM. Written as DNA, the CDR3 is TGTGCCAGCAGTTTAGGGATAAAGACTAGAGGCTACACCTTC. Translated, it gives CASSLGIKTRGYTF.

This clonotype was seen many times. The genes are TRBV3-1 and TRBJ1-5; D is unclear. Germline CDR1 reads LGHDT; CDR2 reads YNNKEL (reference sequence). Trimming cost V 0 bases and J 1 base, with 7 bases left between them. The CDR3 runs to 15 residues. The CDR3 DNA is TGTGCCAGCAGCCAAGATGGCGGCAGCAATCAGCCCCAGCATTTT. Translating it yields CASSQDGGSNQPQHF. The full variable domain, with the rest looked up from reference TRBV3-1 and TRBJ1-5, is DTAVSQTPKYLVTQMGNDKSIKCEQNLGHDTMYWYKQDSKKFLKIMFSYNNKELIINETVPNRFSPKSPDKAHLNLHINSLELGDSAVYFCASSQDGGSNQPQHFGDGTRLSIL.

This clonotype was found many times. The J gene is TRBJ2-3, the V gene TRBV7-2, with TRBD2 matching 7 bases. V shed 5 bases, J shed 2 bases, and the junction held 13 bases outside the gene matches. Per germline, CDR1 SGHTA and CDR2 FQGNSA. The CDR3 is 17 residues long. The CDR3 is CASSVSVASGNTDTQYF. CDR3 nucleotide sequence: TGTGCCAGCAGCGTTAGCGTCGCTAGCGGAAACACAGATACGCAGTATTTT.

As regards this clonotype: This may be a read error: a much more frequent sequence differs by one nucleotide. The genes are TRBV15 and TRBJ1-1; D gene unclear. CDR3 size: 16 residues. Germline loops: CDR1 LNHNV, CDR2 YYDKDF (reference sequence). The CDR3 bases are TGTACCACCAGCCAGGCGCCCCAGCTCATGAACACTGAAGCTTTCTTT. Protein: CTTSQAPQLMNTEAFF. The full variable domain, its missing parts supplied by reference TRBV15 and TRBJ1-1, is DAMVIQNPRYQVTQFGKPVTLSCSQTLNHNVMYWYQQKSSQAPKLLFHYYDKDFNNEADTPDNFQSRRPNTSFCFLDIRSPGLGDTAMYLCTTSQAPQLMNTEAFFGQGTRLTVV.

The chain employs TRBV28 and TRBJ1-6; D unclear. Germline values: CDR1 MDHEN, CDR2 SYDVKM. The length of the CDR3 is 13 residues. Trimming removed 2 bases at V and 10 bases at J, with 9 bases between. The CDR3 reads CASSLALDSPLHF. DNA of the CDR3: TGTGCCAGCAGTTTAGCTTTGGACTCACCCCTCCACTTT.

This clonotype was found many times. The genes are TRBV3-1 and TRBJ2-7, with D maybe TRBD1 (5 bases). Germline CDR1 LGHDT, CDR2 YNNKEL (reference sequence). V was trimmed by 2 bases and J by 2 bases, leaving 7 bases between them. CDR3 size: 13 residues. The CDR3 loop is CASSQRQTYEQYF. CDR3 in DNA: TGTGCCAGCAGCCAAAGACAGACCTACGAGCAGTACTTC.

Many counts were recorded for this clonotype. The chain is built from TRBV10-3 and TRBJ1-1; D is unclear. V lost 9 bases, J lost 3 bases, and 17 bases lay in between. The CDR3 consists of 14 residues. Germline lookup yields CDR1 ENHRY and CDR2 SYGVKD. The CDR3 region is CAMSTASRDTEAFF. The CDR3 coding sequence is TGTGCCATGAGTACGGCCTCGAGGGACACTGAAGCTTTCTTT.

This clonotype was seen many times. The chain couples TRBV6-5 to TRBJ1-1; maybe TRBD1 (5 bases). The V end lost 2 bases, the J end lost 3 bases, and 16 bases lay between the germline ends. This CDR3 is 16 amino acids long. From germline, CDR1 is MNHEY and CDR2 SVGAGI. CDR3 in amino acids: CASSYRDRSRHTEAFF. The CDR3 DNA sequence: TGTGCCAGCAGTTACCGGGACCGGTCCCGGCACACTGAAGCTTTCTTT.

V is TRBV4-3 and J is TRBJ2-3; D perhaps matches TRBD2 (5 bases). From germline, CDR1 is LGHNA and CDR2 YSLEER. The CDR3 runs to 11 residues. The CDR3 loop reads CARGPRDAQYF. CDR3 sequence (DNA): TGCGCACGTGGGCCCCGGGATGCGCAGTATTTT.

Many counts were recorded for this clonotype. The chain recombines TRBV10-3 with TRBJ2-1; D unclear. There are 15 residues in the CDR3. Trimming took 0 bases from V and 5 from J, leaving 11 bases between them. CDR1 is ENHRY and CDR2 is SYGVKD in the germline V gene. The CDR3 nucleotides are TGTGCCATCAGTGAGTCGAAGGACGGACACAATGAGCAGTTCTTC. Residues: CAISESKDGHNEQFF.

The CDR3 DNA sequence: TGTGCCAGCAGTTTGACGGGAGAATTAACAGATACGCAGTATTTT. Residues: CASSLTGELTDTQYF. The genes are TRBV6-4 and TRBJ2-3, with D possibly matching TRBD2 (6 bases). Per germline, CDR1 MRHNA and CDR2 SNTAGT. This CDR3 spans 15 amino acids. With 5 bases removed from V and 3 bases from J, the gap between germline ends came to 15 bases.

The chain is built from TRBV3-1 and TRBJ1-2, with 7 bases that match TRBD1. The CDR3 runs to 13 residues. After removal of 3 bases from V and 8 bases from J, the junction contained 6 bases not matched to a gene. In germline, CDR1 is LGHDT, CDR2 YNNKEL (reference sequence). The chain's CDR3 is CASSQGQLKGYTF. CDR3 in DNA: TGTGCCAGCAGCCAGGGACAGCTCAAGGGCTACACCTTC.

This clonotype occurred many times. This chain joins TRBV29-1 and TRBJ2-2; 8 bases fit TRBD2. This CDR3 has 14 residues. The trim removed 6 bases at V and 4 bases at J, leaving 7 bases unmatched. Germline lookup yields CDR1 SQVTM and CDR2 ANQGSEA. CDR3 bases: TGCAGCGTAGATAGCGGGGCAATCACCGGGGAGCTGTTTTTT. Its translation is CSVDSGAITGELFF.

This chain joins TRBV7-9 and TRBJ1-5; D is uncertain. With 0 bases removed from V and 0 bases from J, the gap between germline ends came to 9 bases. Per germline, CDR1 SEHNR and CDR2 FQNEAQ (reference sequence). This CDR3 spans 16 amino acids. The CDR3 coding sequence is TGTGCCAGCAGCTTAGCGCTGGGTTATAGCAATCAGCCCCAGCATTTT. Encoded protein: CASSLALGYSNQPQHF.

This clonotype was detected only a few times. This chain joins TRBV6-2 or TRBV6-3 and TRBJ1-1; 7 nucleotides align to TRBD1. Germline V lookup: CDR1 MNHEY, CDR2 SVGEGT. V was pared by 5 bases and J by 1 base, with 7 bases of the junction left unmatched. This CDR3 comprises 15 residues. Written as DNA, the CDR3 is TGTGCCAGCAGTAGGGACAGCGGAGAGAACACTGAAGCTTTCTTT. Its translation is CASSRDSGENTEAFF.

As to this clonotype: One end of the junction fails to match germline, which may point to a read error. The chain employs TRBV6-5 and TRBJ1-5; D unresolved. The germline CDR1 and CDR2 sequences are MNHEY and SVGAGI. The CDR3 has 14 residues. In nucleotides, the CDR3 is TGTGCCAGCAGCCCCTCCGCGGGTAATCAGCCCCGGCATTTT. Its translation: CASSPSAGNQPRHF.

At least ten counts were recorded for this clonotype. This rearrangement joins TRBV5-1 to TRBJ1-2; D is uncertain. Per germline, CDR1 SGHRS and CDR2 YFSETQ. The CDR3 sequence is 15 residues long. V was pared by 0 bases and J by 2 bases, with 11 bases between. The CDR3 bases are TGCGCCAGCAGCTTGGAGATCTCGGTAAACTATGGCTACACCTTC. Protein product: CASSLEISVNYGYTF.

The rearrangement links TRBV6-1 to TRBJ1-5; unclear D gene. The V end was cut by 2 bases, the J end by 9 bases, with 8 bases between. Germline lookup yields CDR1 MNHNS and CDR2 SASEGT. The CDR3 has 12 residues. CDR3 protein: CASSESRRPQHF. In DNA form, the CDR3 reads TGTGCCAGCAGTGAATCCCGGAGGCCCCAGCATTTT.

The rearrangement uses TRBV11-2 and TRBJ2-3, with 14 bases lining up with TRBD2. CDR3 size: 19 residues. V lost 1 base, J lost 5 bases, and 11 bases stayed unmatched. Germline V lookup: CDR1 SGHAT, CDR2 FQNNGV. Here the CDR3 reads CASSLVGATSGGAVDTQYF. In nucleotides, the CDR3 is TGTGCCAGCAGCTTAGTAGGGGCGACTAGCGGGGGGGCTGTAGATACGCAGTATTTT.

The rearrangement joins TRBV6-5 to TRBJ1-2; the D is unclear. The germline CDR1 and CDR2 sequences are MNHEY and SVGAGI. The CDR3 consists of 15 residues. V lost 7 bases and J lost 10, with 25 bases in between. For the CDR3, the DNA is TGTGCCAGCATGGATCTCGGGAACAGCCCCTTCTTCTACACCTTC. Residues: CASMDLGNSPFFYTF.

The table lists this clonotype with many counts. The CDR3 sequence is CASSQDRGGGFSTDTQYF. Written as DNA, the CDR3 is TGTGCCAGCAGCCAAGATAGAGGCGGGGGGTTCAGCACAGATACGCAGTATTTT. This chain uses TRBV3-1 with TRBJ2-3; 8 positions agree with TRBD2. The trim removed 0 bases at V and 0 bases at J, leaving 8 bases unmatched. CDR1 is LGHDT and CDR2 is YNNKEL in the germline V gene (reference sequence). The CDR3 consists of 18 residues.

This clonotype was seen at least ten times. The V and J genes are TRBV6-2 or TRBV6-3 and TRBJ2-1, with 9 bases matching TRBD1. V lost 6 bases to trimming and J lost 0 bases; unmatched junction nucleotides: 24. CDR1 is MNHEY and CDR2 is SVGEGT in the germline V gene. CDR3 length equals 22 residues. Here the CDR3 DNA reads TGTGCCAGCAGAAGGGCTCTACCCAGACAGGGGGGGGGCAAGAGCTCCTACAATGAGCAGTTCTTC. This codes for CASRRALPRQGGGKSSYNEQFF.

This clonotype came up many times. The chain is built from TRBV4-3 and TRBJ1-4; no clear D gene. The V end lost 2 bases, the J end lost 4 bases, and 17 bases lay between the germline ends. CDR3 length: 17 residues. The V gene's germline CDR1 is LGHNA and CDR2 YSLEER. The CDR3 sequence: CASSQTPGPAYNEKLFF. CDR3 coding DNA: TGCGCCAGCAGCCAAACTCCCGGTCCAGCCTATAATGAAAAACTGTTTTTT.

This clonotype was counted only a few times. V usage is TRBV30 and J usage is TRBJ1-1, with TRBD1 identical over 10 bases. J gave up 4 bases and V 2 bases, and 10 bases lay outside the gene matches. This CDR3 is 16 amino acids long. From germline, CDR1 is GTSNPN and CDR2 SVGIG (reference sequence). For the CDR3, the DNA is TGTGCCTGGAGTCGGGACAGGGGAGGGGTGAGCACTGAAGCTTTCTTT. This translates into CAWSRDRGGVSTEAFF.

This clonotype came up a few times. This could be a read error, since a much larger clone is one nucleotide away. The chain carries TRBV11-1 and TRBJ1-1, with D perhaps matching TRBD1 (6 bases). Germline V lookup: CDR1 SGHAT, CDR2 FQDESV (reference sequence). The ends were cut back, 1 base at V and 4 bases at J, with 10 bases in the middle. The CDR3 contains 14 residues. The CDR3 region has the DNA TGTGCCAGCAGCTTAGGGCAGGGGATCACTGAAGCTTTCTTT. It specifies CASSLGQGITEAFF.

This clonotype was counted many times. This chain joins TRBV7-9 and TRBJ2-6; D might be TRBD1 or TRBD2, each matching 6 bases. V was shortened by 6 bases and J by 4 bases, with 16 bases between the two germline ends. This CDR3 is 16 amino acids long. Germline V gene lookup returns CDR1 SEHNR and CDR2 FQNEAQ (reference sequence). The CDR3 here is CASRVAGGTGANVLTF. CDR3 DNA: TGTGCCAGCAGGGTAGCCGGGGGCACGGGGGCCAACGTCCTGACTTTC.

Comments on this clonotype: This may arise from a read error, as a much more abundant clone is one base away. CDR3 bases: TGTGCCGGCAGCCCACTAGGAGCCGAGCAGTACTTC. Encoded protein: CAGSPLGAEQYF. V and J are TRBV7-9 and TRBJ2-7; D may be TRBD2 (5 bases). The germline CDR1 and CDR2 sequences are SEHNR and FQNEAQ (reference sequence). CDR3 length: 12 residues.